A single sample gave rise to the 4 T cell receptor beta chains below, sequenced in a study of preoperative IRX-2 immunotherapy in early breast cancer. Stated treatment: preoperative locoregional IRX-2 cytokine immunotherapy. Sequenced by immunoSEQ multiplex PCR; TCRdb stores in-frame clones only, minus some. The sample carries 20,000 to 30,000 clones, about 90% recorded once. The material sequenced was tumor tissue, taken after IRX-2 immunotherapy. The receptors derive from a human donor with breast cancer.

The chain has TRBV7-6 and TRBJ2-2; perhaps TRBD2 as D (5 bases). Germline V gives CDR1 SGHVS, CDR2 FNYEAQ. This CDR3 is built from 16 residues. Trimming removed 5 bases at V and 3 bases at J, with 16 bases between. CDR3 DNA: TGTGCCAGCAGCCCTTTCGCCGGGGTAGACACCGGGGAGCTGTTTTTT. It translates to CASSPFAGVDTGELFF.

This chain links TRBV4-1 with TRBJ1-2; 9 bases are shared with TRBD1. The CDR3 loop spans 16 amino acids. Per the germline V gene, CDR1 is MGHRA and CDR2 is YSYEKL. V gave up 4 bases and J gave up 3 bases; unmatched junction bases: 9. The CDR3 reads CASSRPGTGRDYGYTF. CDR3 DNA sequence: TGCGCCAGCAGCCGGCCTGGGACAGGGAGGGACTATGGCTACACCTTC.

This chain connects TRBV19 to TRBJ2-3, with TRBD2 identical over 8 bases. The germline V gene encodes CDR1 LNHDA and CDR2 SQIVND (reference sequence). The CDR3 loop spans 14 amino acids. J lost 4 bases, V lost 7 bases, and 7 bases had no gene match. The CDR3 DNA is TGTGCCAGTACCCTTAGCGGGGACGCAGATACGCAGTATTTT. Protein: CASTLSGDADTQYF.

V usage is TRBV15 and J usage is TRBJ2-3; TRBD1 matches at 8 bases. This CDR3 has 15 residues. CDR1 and CDR2 (germline): LNHNV, YYDKDF (reference sequence). The V gene end was trimmed by 5 bases and the J gene end by 4 bases; junction bases not matched to a gene: 8. The CDR3: CATSGRQGAPDTQYF. CDR3 coding DNA: TGTGCCACCAGCGGGCGCCAGGGGGCCCCAGATACGCAGTATTTT.